The 31 T cell receptor beta chains reported below all come from one sample, sequenced in a study of shared clonotypes between healthy human individuals. Terminally differentiated effector memory CD45RA+ cells were excluded by CCR7 positive selection of CD45RO-negative cells. Clones were read by immunoSEQ multiplex PCR, and TCRdb kept only the in-frame ones, dropping some. The sample includes approximately 2,200,000 clones, under 95% of them seen just once. The sample taken for sequencing was naive CD8+ T cells from PBMCs. The receptors were gathered from a young man in good health. Some clones in this sample may be carry-over from other donors' samples.

The chain employs TRBV7-9 and TRBJ2-3, with D possibly matching TRBD1 (6 bases). Trimming shortened V by 4 bases and J by 1 base, and 9 bases separated the two germline ends. Per the germline V gene, CDR1 is SEHNR and CDR2 is FQNEAQ (reference sequence). The CDR3 is 14 amino acids. In DNA, the CDR3 is TGTGCCAGCAGCTGGGACACTGGCACAGATACGCAGTATTTT. This gives the protein CASSWDTGTDTQYF.

The chain employs TRBV9 and TRBJ2-5, with 8 bases that match TRBD2. The V and J ends lost 7 bases and 4 bases, in that order; junction bases with no gene match: 12. CDR3 length: 15 residues. Per germline, CDR1 SGDLS and CDR2 YYNGEE. This chain's CDR3 is CASRKEGLVGETQYF. CDR3 DNA: TGTGCCAGCCGGAAAGAGGGACTAGTGGGAGAGACCCAGTACTTC.

The V call is TRBV21-1, the J call TRBJ2-7; the table's D call, TRBD1, has no DNA check behind it. TRBV21-1 is a pseudogene. The CDR3 spans 15 residues. This chain's CDR3 is CASSKLDHRTYEQYF. The CDR3 nucleotides are TGTGCCAGCAGCAAATTGGATCACAGAACCTACGAGCAGTACTTC.

The CDR3 sequence: CATDRGGAGELFF. CDR3 nucleotide sequence: TGTGCCACAGACAGGGGGGGAGCCGGGGAGCTGTTTTTT. The chain recombines TRBV19 with TRBJ2-2, with 9 nucleotides matching TRBD1. The CDR3 runs 13 residues. The trim removed 10 bases at V and 6 bases at J, leaving 6 bases unmatched. CDR1 and CDR2 (germline): LNHDA, SQIVND (reference sequence).

The chain recombines TRBV7-3 with TRBJ2-1; D is uncertain. V lost 3 bases and J lost 5, with 11 bases in between. This CDR3 has 14 residues. Germline V gene sequence: CDR1 SGHTA, CDR2 FQGTGA. The CDR3 sequence is CASSFGGRHNEQFF. The CDR3 nucleotides are TGTGCCAGCAGCTTCGGCGGAAGACACAATGAGCAGTTCTTC.

The chain carries TRBV28 and TRBJ2-7; D not certain. Trimming cost V 4 bases and J 2 bases, with 9 bases left between them. The CDR3 runs 13 residues. Germline CDR1 is MDHEN and CDR2 is SYDVKM. The CDR3 here is CASSSRRAYEQYF. The CDR3 DNA reads TGTGCCAGCAGTTCTCGTAGGGCCTACGAGCAGTACTTC.

This chain uses TRBV5-1 with TRBJ2-7, with TRBD1 matching 7 bases. CDR1 is SGHRS, CDR2 YFSETQ, per germline. This CDR3 is built from 13 residues. J gave up 7 bases and V 2 bases, and 6 bases lay outside the gene matches. CDR3 nucleotide sequence: TGCGCCAGCAGCTTTACAGGGGATCCTGAGCAGTACTTC. Amino acid sequence: CASSFTGDPEQYF.

With respect to this clone: This CDR3 is also generated by other DNA sequences in the sample. This chain links TRBV27 with TRBJ2-1; no reliable D call. CDR3 length: 14 residues. V shed 3 bases and J shed 1 base, with 7 bases lying between them. CDR1 and CDR2 (germline): MNHEY, SMNVEV (reference sequence). This CDR3 is CASSFSGSYNEQFF. The CDR3, as DNA: TGTGCCAGCAGTTTCAGTGGGTCCTACAATGAGCAGTTCTTC.

This chain connects TRBV30 to TRBJ1-2; possible D gene TRBD1, 5 bases. Trimming shortened V by 4 bases and J by 4 bases, and 13 bases separated the two germline ends. The CDR3 spans 13 residues. The V gene's germline CDR1 is GTSNPN and CDR2 SVGIG (reference sequence). CDR3 coding DNA: TGTGCCTGGACTGCGGGACTCGGCTATGGCTACACCTTC. Translating it yields CAWTAGLGYGYTF.

The chain links TRBV4-1 to TRBJ1-4; D possibly corresponds to TRBD1 (6 bases). The CDR3 loop spans 15 amino acids. Germline V gene data show CDR1 as MGHRA and CDR2 as YSYEKL. V lost 4 bases and J lost 8, with 17 bases in between. The CDR3 DNA sequence: TGCGCCAGCAGCCCGGACAGTCGCGGTTCGGAAAAACTGTTTTTT. Protein: CASSPDSRGSEKLFF.

The chain is built from TRBV7-9 and TRBJ2-5; TRBD2 aligns across 8 bases. Per germline, CDR1 SEHNR and CDR2 FQNEAQ (reference sequence). The CDR3 length is 14 residues. The ends lost 4 bases at V and 3 bases at J; junction bases unmatched: 4. The CDR3 DNA is TGTGCCAGCAGCTCCGGGGGACTAGAAGAGACCCAGTACTTC. Translating it yields CASSSGGLEETQYF.

The chain couples TRBV27 to TRBJ1-1; perhaps TRBD1 as D (6 bases). The CDR3 runs 14 residues. In germline, CDR1 is MNHEY, CDR2 SMNVEV (reference sequence). The germline V and J ends were trimmed by 3 bases and 4 bases, with 12 bases remaining between them. The CDR3 region has the DNA TGTGCCAGCAGTTTTTCAAAACAGGGCACTGAAGCTTTCTTT. Translation gives CASSFSKQGTEAFF.

In its sample, this clone was seen a few times. The chain couples TRBV4-2 to TRBJ1-4, with no clear D. Germline lookup yields CDR1 LGHNA and CDR2 YNFKEQ. The CDR3 spans 17 residues. The V and J ends lost 3 bases and 7 bases respectively, with 21 bases between them. The CDR3 nucleotides read TGTGCCAGCAGCCAGCCGGAATTGCTGGAGTCATTTGAAAAACTGTTTTTT. Amino acids: CASSQPELLESFEKLFF.

The chain recombines TRBV4-2 with TRBJ2-3; 10 bases fit TRBD2. Losses at the gene ends were 1 base for V and 4 bases for J; bases not matched to a gene: 8. This CDR3 region has 17 residues. Germline V gives CDR1 LGHNA, CDR2 YNFKEQ. Here the CDR3 reads CASSQVVSGRGSDTQYF. The CDR3 DNA reads as TGTGCCAGCAGCCAAGTTGTCAGCGGGAGGGGTTCAGATACGCAGTATTTT.

The CDR3 protein is CASSQDLPPGISRAFF. As DNA, the CDR3 is TGCGCCAGCAGCCAAGATTTGCCCCCGGGCATTTCGCGAGCTTTCTTT. The chain links TRBV4-3 to TRBJ1-1; D remains ambiguous. The CDR3 length is 16 residues. Germline values: CDR1 LGHNA, CDR2 YSLEER. The V and J ends lost 0 bases and 10 bases respectively, with 21 bases between them.

The J gene is TRBJ1-1, the V gene TRBV5-1; D might be TRBD1 (6 bases). The length of the CDR3 is 11 residues. Germline CDR1 and CDR2: SGHRS and YFSETQ. V gave up 7 bases and J gave up 7 bases, with 11 bases separating them. The CDR3 nucleotides are TGCGCCAGCGAGGGGGGAGGTGAAGCTTTCTTT. Translating it yields CASEGGGEAFF. The whole variable domain, remainder taken from reference TRBV5-1 and TRBJ1-1, is KAGVTQTPRYLIKTRGQQVTLSCSPISGHRSVSWYQQTPGQGLQFLFEYFSETQRNKGNFPGRFSGRQFSNSRSEMNVSTLELGDSALYLCASEGGGEAFFGQGTRLTVV.

The V gene is TRBV13, the J gene TRBJ2-2; no firm D call. The CDR3 has 14 residues. The germline V and J ends were trimmed by 2 bases and 1 base, with 5 bases remaining between them. Looked up from germline, CDR1 is PRHDT and CDR2 is FYEKMQ (reference sequence). The CDR3 loop reads CASSLWKNTGELFF. The CDR3 region has the DNA TGTGCCAGCAGCTTATGGAAGAACACCGGGGAGCTGTTTTTT.

The table lists this clone with a count of one. The sample carries other DNA sequences with the same CDR3. V and J are TRBV29-1 and TRBJ2-7; TRBD1 matches 9 bases. CDR1 is SQVTM, CDR2 ANQGSEA, per germline. The CDR3 totals 13 residues. Trimming removed 6 bases from V and 3 bases from J; junction bases left unmatched: 6. The CDR3 is CSVPGQGYYEQYF. DNA of the CDR3: TGCAGCGTGCCGGGACAGGGTTACTACGAGCAGTACTTC.

The chain employs TRBV11-1 and TRBJ1-2; a weak D match, TRBD1 (5 bases). CDR1 SGHAT and CDR2 FQDESV come from the germline V gene (reference sequence). Trimming left V 4 bases short and J 2 bases short, with 8 bases between. This CDR3 comprises 13 residues. The CDR3 DNA follows: TGTGCCAGCAGCTCGTCAGGGAACTATGGCTACACCTTC. Amino acids: CASSSSGNYGYTF.

The rearrangement uses TRBV6-5 and TRBJ1-1; D is possibly TRBD1 (5 bases). This CDR3 has 15 amino acids. Per the germline V gene, CDR1 is MNHEY and CDR2 is SVGAGI. V was clipped by 1 base and J by 2 bases, with 11 bases between them. CDR3 nucleotides: TGTGCCAGCAGTTACTTGGGGGAACTTAACACTGAAGCTTTCTTT. Encoded protein: CASSYLGELNTEAFF.

This clone appeared a single time. V usage is TRBV29-1 and J usage is TRBJ2-7; the D gene is possibly TRBD1 (5 bases). This CDR3 region has 12 residues. CDR1 and CDR2 from the germline V gene are SQVTM and ANQGSEA. Trimming took 7 bases from V and 2 from J, leaving 12 bases between them. The chain's CDR3 is CSATTGAYEQYF. In DNA form, the CDR3 reads TGCAGCGCAACTACAGGCGCCTACGAGCAGTACTTC.

The CDR3 spells CASSLGTVNPGELFF. CDR3 nucleotide sequence: TGTGCCAGCAGCTTAGGGACAGTTAATCCCGGGGAGCTGTTTTTT. The chain uses TRBV7-6 and TRBJ2-2; possible D gene TRBD1, 6 bases. Germline V gene lookup returns CDR1 SGHVS and CDR2 FNYEAQ. The CDR3 extends over 15 amino acids. Trimming left V 1 base short and J 6 bases short, with 12 bases between.

In nucleotides, the CDR3 is TGCGCCAGCAGCCAGGCAGGGGGCCCCAACCAGCCCCAGCATTTT. Its protein product is CASSQAGGPNQPQHF. The chain employs TRBV4-1 and TRBJ1-5, with TRBD1 matching 8 bases. V lost 3 bases, J lost 7 bases, and 8 bases stayed unmatched. CDR3 length equals 15 residues. Germline V gene lookup returns CDR1 MGHRA and CDR2 YSYEKL.

This clone was seen just once. The V gene is TRBV7-9, the J gene TRBJ2-7; no definite D call. Per the germline V gene, CDR1 is SEHNR and CDR2 is FQNEAQ (reference sequence). The CDR3 runs 14 residues. The V end was cut by 1 base, the J end by 2 bases, with 9 bases between. The CDR3 reads CASSLGVMAYEQYF. DNA for the CDR3: TGTGCCAGCAGCTTAGGCGTCATGGCCTACGAGCAGTACTTC.

This chain uses TRBV6-5 with TRBJ2-5, with a possible D match to TRBD2 (6 bases). The CDR3 extends over 15 amino acids. Trimming shortened V by 2 bases and J by 5 bases, and 15 bases separated the two germline ends. The germline V gene has CDR1 MNHEY and CDR2 SVGAGI. As DNA, the CDR3 is TGTGCCAGCAGTTACGGCGTAACGGGAGCGGAGACCCAGTACTTC. Protein sequence: CASSYGVTGAETQYF.

The chain has TRBV7-9 and TRBJ2-3, with 7 bases matching TRBD2. The CDR3 consists of 14 residues. Per the germline V gene, CDR1 is SEHNR and CDR2 is FQNEAQ (reference sequence). V was clipped by 6 bases and J by 4 bases; unmatched bases: 7. CDR3 sequence: CASRGGKGPDTQYF. For the CDR3, the DNA is TGTGCCAGCAGGGGGGGGAAGGGTCCAGATACGCAGTATTTT. The variable domain in full, completed from reference TRBV7-9 and TRBJ2-3, reads DTGVSQNPRHKITKRGQNVTFRCDPISEHNRLYWYRQTLGQGPEFLTYFQNEAQLEKSRLLSDRFSAERPKGSFSTLEIQRTEQGDSAMYLCASRGGKGPDTQYFGPGTRLTVL.

The chain couples TRBV11-2 to TRBJ2-7; D call uncertain. This CDR3 comprises 14 residues. Germline V gene lookup returns CDR1 SGHAT and CDR2 FQNNGV. Deletions cut 3 bases from V and 2 bases from J, with 11 bases between. The CDR3: CASSFLPETYEQYF. CDR3 DNA: TGTGCCAGCAGCTTTTTACCCGAGACCTACGAGCAGTACTTC.

V gene TRBV4-1 combines with J gene TRBJ1-2; D ambiguous. Trimming took off 1 base at V and 8 bases at J, with 20 bases between the two ends. The germline gives CDR1 MGHRA, CDR2 YSYEKL. The CDR3 loop spans 16 amino acids. The CDR3 reads CASSQGPRVLAMGYTF. The DNA for the CDR3 is TGCGCCAGCAGCCAAGGGCCCCGGGTCTTGGCTATGGGCTACACCTTC.

V usage is TRBV5-4 and J usage is TRBJ1-2; D uncertain. Trimming took 5 bases from V and 4 from J, leaving 15 bases between them. This CDR3 has 14 residues. Germline values: CDR1 SGHNT, CDR2 YYREEE (reference sequence). CDR3 nucleotide sequence: TGTGCCAGCAGGTTCTTTGGGTCAGCCTATGGCTACACCTTC. Translated: CASRFFGSAYGYTF.

This clone appeared once. The chain has TRBV6-5 and TRBJ1-1, with D unresolved. The CDR3 contains 15 residues. Trimming shortened V by 7 bases and J by 0 bases, and 15 bases separated the two germline ends. CDR1 MNHEY and CDR2 SVGAGI come from the germline V gene. This CDR3 is CASKTDGRMNTEAFF. Written as DNA, the CDR3 is TGTGCCAGCAAAACGGACGGCAGGATGAACACTGAAGCTTTCTTT.

CDR3 protein: CASSIWPVRAAYEQYF. Here the CDR3 DNA reads TGTGCCAGTAGTATATGGCCCGTTCGGGCAGCCTACGAGCAGTACTTC. The chain is built from TRBV19 and TRBJ2-7; D is unresolved. This CDR3 contains 16 residues. The V end was cut by 2 bases, the J end by 2 bases, with 16 bases between. Germline V gene lookup returns CDR1 LNHDA and CDR2 SQIVND (reference sequence).